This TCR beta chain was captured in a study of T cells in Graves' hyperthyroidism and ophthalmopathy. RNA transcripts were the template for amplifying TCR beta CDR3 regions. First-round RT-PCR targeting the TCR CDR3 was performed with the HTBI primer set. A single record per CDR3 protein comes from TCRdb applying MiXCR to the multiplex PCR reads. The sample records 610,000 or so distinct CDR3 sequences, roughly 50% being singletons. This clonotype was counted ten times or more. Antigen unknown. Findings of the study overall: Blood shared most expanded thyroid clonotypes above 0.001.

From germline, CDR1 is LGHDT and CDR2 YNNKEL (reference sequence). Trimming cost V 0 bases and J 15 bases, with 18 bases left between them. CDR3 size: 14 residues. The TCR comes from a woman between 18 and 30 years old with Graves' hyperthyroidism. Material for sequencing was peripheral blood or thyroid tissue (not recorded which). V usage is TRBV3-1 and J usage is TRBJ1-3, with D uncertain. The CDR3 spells CASSQEGSTAIEYF. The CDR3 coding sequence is TGTGCCAGCAGCCAAGAAGGGTCGACGGCGATTGAATATTTT.